The TCR beta chain described here comes from a study of cytomegalovirus exposure and HLA in healthy donors. As regards this clone: As yet, its antigen is unknown.

Study-wide results and limits: Sequencing had likely introduced a cluster of highly shared sequence variants as an artifact. In an earlier analysis, in some 600 donors, most V segments appeared productive either ~87% or ~30% of the time. Some V segments (TRBV6-2 and TRBV6-3 among them) were excluded as indistinguishable.

From germline, CDR1 is SNHLY and CDR2 FYNNEI. The CDR3 is 14 amino acids. With V trimmed by 8 bases and J by 5 bases, 10 bases remained unmatched. The PCR contained 60 Vbeta and 13 Jbeta primers. Here immunoSEQ multiplex PCR was the method, and the copy in TCRdb shows in-frame clones only, minus some. Of 150,000 to 200,000 clones in the sample, around 79% were seen once. The sequence came from a woman aged 40 to 50 in good health and CMV-seropositive. Sequenced sample: PBMCs. The chain couples TRBV2 to TRBJ2-7; TRBD1 matches 9 bases. The CDR3 sequence is CASLADRGRNEQYF. Here the CDR3 DNA reads TGTGCCAGCCTGGCGGACAGGGGAAGGAACGAGCAGTACTTC.